Following are 30 T cell receptor beta chains from one sample sequenced in a study of T cell repertoires in MIS-A myocarditis. The data were produced by immunoSEQ multiplex PCR, yet TCRdb's version contains in-frame clones alone and is incomplete. The sample records about 10,000 clones, approximately 90% being singletons. The sample consisted of thoracic lymph node tissue obtained at autopsy. These receptors all stem from a man aged 18 to 29 with fulminant myocarditis from multisystem inflammatory syndrome in adults (MIS-A) after COVID-19.

This CDR3 reads CASSQDETSGAYEQYF. The CDR3, as DNA: TGTGCCAGCAGCCAAGACGAGACTAGCGGGGCCTACGAGCAGTACTTC. The J gene is TRBJ2-7, the V gene TRBV4-2; 11 bases fit TRBD2. Germline V gives CDR1 LGHNA, CDR2 YNFKEQ. This CDR3 comprises 16 residues. Trimming removed 0 bases from V and 2 bases from J; junction bases left unmatched: 3.

V is TRBV4-2 and J is TRBJ1-6; D is undetermined. The CDR3 length is 16 residues. Trimming took 0 bases from V and 7 from J, leaving 13 bases between them. Germline lookup yields CDR1 LGHNA and CDR2 YNFKEQ. Written as DNA, the CDR3 is TGTGCCAGCAGCCAAGAAGGTCACGGACTCAATTCACCCCTCCACTTT. Its protein product is CASSQEGHGLNSPLHF.

The V call is TRBV30, the J call TRBJ1-1, with D tentatively TRBD1 (5 bases). V lost 3 bases to trimming and J lost 7 bases, with 21 bases between them. The CDR3 length is 15 residues. Germline loops: CDR1 GTSNPN, CDR2 SVGIG (reference sequence). The CDR3 loop reads CAWRVGPGFGGEAFF. CDR3 nucleotide sequence: TGTGCCTGGAGGGTGGGTCCAGGGTTTGGCGGTGAAGCTTTCTTT. The full variable domain, its missing parts supplied by reference TRBV30 and TRBJ1-1, is SQTIHQWPATLVQPVGSPLSLECTVEGTSNPNLYWYRQAAGRGLQLLFYSVGIGQISSEVPQNLSASRPQDRQFILSSKKLLLSDSGFYLCAWRVGPGFGGEAFFGQGTRLTVV.

The rearrangement uses TRBV6-1 and TRBJ2-1; D gene ambiguous. The V end was cut by 3 bases, the J end by 8 bases, with 8 bases between. Germline-derived CDR1 and CDR2 are MNHNS and SASEGT. This CDR3 region has 12 residues. The CDR3 bases are TGTGCCAGCAGTGAGTTAGGGTATGAGCAGTTCTTC. Translation: CASSELGYEQFF.

This chain joins TRBV27 and TRBJ2-5; weak D call: TRBD1 (5 bases). The CDR3 consists of 14 residues. Trimming removed 2 bases at V and 5 bases at J, with 12 bases between. Germline assignment: CDR1 MNHEY and CDR2 SMNVEV (reference sequence). CDR3 DNA: TGTGCCAGCAGTTTAATAGGGGTAGGGGAGACCCAGTACTTC. It specifies CASSLIGVGETQYF.

This sequence joins TRBV15 and TRBJ2-3, with 9 bases identical to TRBD1. Germline-derived CDR1 and CDR2 are LNHNV and YYDKDF (reference sequence). The J segment lost 3 bases and the V segment lost 4 bases, leaving 5 bases of the junction unmatched. The CDR3 is 15 amino acids. In DNA form, the CDR3 reads TGTGCCACCAGCAAACTACAGGGGGCAACAGATACGCAGTATTTT. It is translated as CATSKLQGATDTQYF.

This chain uses TRBV29-1 with TRBJ1-1; perhaps TRBD1 as D (5 bases). V lost 4 bases to trimming and J lost 6 bases, with 12 bases between them. This CDR3 is 12 amino acids long. Germline loops: CDR1 SQVTM, CDR2 ANQGSEA. The CDR3 loop reads CSVAQGEAEAFF. DNA of the CDR3: TGCAGCGTTGCGCAGGGTGAGGCTGAAGCTTTCTTT. The complete variable domain, with remaining parts taken from reference TRBV29-1 and TRBJ1-1, reads SAVISQKPSRDICQRGTSLTIQCQVDSQVTMMFWYRQQPGQSLTLIATANQGSEATYESGFVIDKFPISRPNLTFSTLTVSNMSPEDSSIYLCSVAQGEAEAFFGQGTRLTVV.

Regarding this clone: Germline is not matched at one junction end, which may reflect a read error. The chain carries TRBV7-2 and TRBJ2-5; D uncertain. The CDR3 runs to 12 residues. Germline V CDR1 and CDR2: SGHTA, FQGNSA. DNA of the CDR3: TGTGCCAGCAGCCGCTTGGACGGGCCCATTAACTTC. Protein sequence: CASSRLDGPINF.

This chain connects TRBV12-3 or TRBV12-4 to TRBJ1-2; D might be TRBD1 (5 bases). The CDR3 runs 13 residues. With 8 bases removed from V and 4 bases from J, the gap between germline ends came to 14 bases. CDR3 sequence reads: CASSAGQVYGYTF. The CDR3 region has the DNA TGTGCCAGCTCGGCAGGGCAAGTCTATGGCTACACCTTC.

V usage is TRBV5-6 and J usage is TRBJ2-2; TRBD1 matches at 9 bases. This CDR3 is 15 amino acids long. V trimming: 3 bases; J trimming: 3 bases; junction bases outside the gene matches: 3. Germline CDR1 reads SGHDT; CDR2 reads YYEEEE. This chain's CDR3 is CASSSDRGYTGELFF. The CDR3 DNA follows: TGTGCCAGCAGCTCGGACAGGGGTTACACCGGGGAGCTGTTTTTT.

The chain links TRBV5-8 to TRBJ2-1; 12 nucleotides match TRBD2. CDR1 and CDR2 (germline): SGHTS, YDEGEE. This CDR3 region has 16 residues. J lost 14 bases, V lost 6 bases, and 18 bases had no gene match. This CDR3 reads CASTRETSGRGGAEFF. CDR3 sequence (DNA): TGTGCCAGCACCAGAGAGACTAGCGGGAGAGGTGGAGCTGAGTTCTTC.

The CDR3 DNA sequence: TGTGCCACCAGTCCGGGACAAGTATTAAGCACAGATACGCAGTATTTT. Its translation: CATSPGQVLSTDTQYF. The J gene is TRBJ2-3, the V gene TRBV24-1; TRBD1 might be the D (6 bases). The germline V and J ends were trimmed by 6 bases and 0 bases, with 15 bases remaining between them. The CDR3 extends over 16 amino acids. Germline CDR1 is KGHDR and CDR2 is SFDVKD.

The chain uses TRBV2 and TRBJ1-1; D gene ambiguous. V shed 6 bases and J shed 6 bases, with 11 bases lying between them. The CDR3 extends over 12 amino acids. Germline V gene sequence: CDR1 SNHLY, CDR2 FYNNEI. CDR3 sequence reads: CASREDGAEAFF. CDR3 nucleotides: TGTGCCAGCAGGGAGGATGGGGCTGAAGCTTTCTTT.

The V call is TRBV18, the J call TRBJ1-1, with D maybe TRBD1 (5 bases). Per the germline V gene, CDR1 is KGHSH and CDR2 is LQKENI. CDR3 length: 15 amino acids. The V gene lost 4 bases and the J gene lost 2 bases, with 14 bases spanning the gap. Here the CDR3 DNA reads TGTGCCAGCTCACTCAGACAGTCTTCCAACACTGAAGCTTTCTTT. Residues: CASSLRQSSNTEAFF.

The chain recombines TRBV28 with TRBJ1-1; D unresolved. Germline V gives CDR1 MDHEN, CDR2 SYDVKM. Trimming stripped 6 bases from V and 1 base from J, with 15 bases between. The CDR3 has 15 amino acids. The CDR3 is CASRTGFEGNTEAFF. The CDR3 DNA follows: TGTGCCAGCAGGACGGGGTTTGAAGGGAACACTGAAGCTTTCTTT.

This clone was observed a few times. The rearrangement links TRBV5-4 to TRBJ1-6; 8 bases agree with TRBD1. The CDR3 contains 15 residues. CDR1 and CDR2 (germline): SGHNT, YYREEE (reference sequence). Germline trimming cut 4 bases from V and 10 bases from J; bases unmatched to any gene: 10. CDR3 sequence (DNA): TGTGCCAGCAGCCGGAGACAGGGGATCGGGTCACCCCTCCACTTT. This sequence encodes CASSRRQGIGSPLHF.

The genes are TRBV7-9 and TRBJ2-7; no reliable D call. Germline assignment: CDR1 SEHNR and CDR2 FQNEAQ (reference sequence). V was cut by 4 bases and J by 6 bases, with 10 bases left in between. The CDR3 is 12 residues long. In nucleotides, the CDR3 is TGTGCCAGCAGCTCCCCGGGTTTCGAGCAGTACTTC. Translated, it gives CASSSPGFEQYF.

This rearrangement joins TRBV6-1 to TRBJ2-7; 9 bases align to TRBD2. There are 15 residues in the CDR3. The V gene's germline CDR1 is MNHNS and CDR2 SASEGT. The ends lost 0 bases at V and 0 bases at J; junction bases unmatched: 0. CDR3 coding DNA: TGTGCCAGCAGTGAAGCTAGCGGGAGCTCCTACGAGCAGTACTTC. As protein: CASSEASGSSYEQYF.

This rearrangement joins TRBV7-9 to TRBJ1-3; D is possibly TRBD1 (6 bases). CDR3 length: 17 amino acids. V shed 0 bases and J shed 0 bases, with 12 bases lying between them. Germline V gene data show CDR1 as SEHNR and CDR2 as FQNEAQ (reference sequence). The CDR3 loop reads CASSLARQEISGNTIYF. For the CDR3, the DNA is TGTGCCAGCAGCTTAGCACGACAGGAAATCTCTGGAAACACCATATATTTT.

This clone appeared once. CDR3 sequence (DNA): TGTGCCAGCAGCTTGGCTAGCCGGCACACAGATACGCAGTATTTT. Protein product: CASSLASRHTDTQYF. This chain links TRBV5-4 with TRBJ2-3, with a weak D call TRBD2 (5 bases). The ends were cut back, 0 bases at V and 2 bases at J, with 10 bases in the middle. The CDR3 totals 15 residues. Germline CDR1 SGHNT, CDR2 YYREEE (reference sequence). The complete variable domain, with remaining parts taken from reference TRBV5-4 and TRBJ2-3, reads ETGVTQSPTHLIKTRGQQVTLRCSSQSGHNTVSWYQQALGQGPQFIFQYYREEENGRGNFPPRFSGLQFPNYSSELNVNALELDDSALYLCASSLASRHTDTQYFGPGTRLTVL.

This chain links TRBV28 with TRBJ1-2; TRBD1 agrees at 9 bases. The CDR3 is made up of 14 amino acids. With V trimmed by 2 bases and J by 5 bases, 3 bases remained unmatched. Germline lookup yields CDR1 MDHEN and CDR2 SYDVKM. The CDR3 DNA follows: TGTGCCAGCAGTTTACGGGGGACAGGGTATGGCTACACCTTC. Translated, it gives CASSLRGTGYGYTF.

The chain employs TRBV30 and TRBJ1-1, with D unresolved. CDR3 length: 11 amino acids. V dropped 5 bases and J dropped 0 bases, with 4 bases sitting between them. Per the germline V gene, CDR1 is GTSNPN and CDR2 is SVGIG (reference sequence). The CDR3 protein is CAWGVNTEAFF. In DNA form, the CDR3 reads TGTGCCTGGGGGGTGAACACTGAAGCTTTCTTT.

V gene TRBV11-2 combines with J gene TRBJ1-2; tentative D call: TRBD1 (5 bases). V shed 3 bases and J shed 5 bases, with 13 bases lying between them. The CDR3 totals 14 residues. Germline values: CDR1 SGHAT, CDR2 FQNNGV. The CDR3 nucleotides read TGTGCCAGCAGCTTTCCTGGGGCAGGGTATGGCTACACCTTC. Protein product: CASSFPGAGYGYTF.

This chain links TRBV7-9 with TRBJ2-6; no clear D. The germline CDR1 and CDR2 sequences are SEHNR and FQNEAQ (reference sequence). This CDR3 spans 18 amino acids. Trimming stripped 7 bases from V and 0 bases from J, with 19 bases between. The CDR3 DNA reads as TGTGCCAGCATTCCCACCCCGGAACAAATCTCTGGGGCCAACGTCCTGACTTTC. Its translation is CASIPTPEQISGANVLTF.

V gene TRBV7-6 combines with J gene TRBJ2-5; TRBD2 aligns across 7 bases. The CDR3 runs 14 residues. Germline loops: CDR1 SGHVS, CDR2 FNYEAQ. V lost 5 bases and J lost 2; bases outside the gene matches: 5. DNA for the CDR3: TGTGCCAGCAGCATTGGGGGGGGACAAGAGACCCAGTACTTC. This translates into CASSIGGGQETQYF.

This clone was seen more than once but under ten times. The gene calls are TRBV2 and TRBJ2-5, with D possibly being TRBD1 (5 bases). Germline CDR1 is SNHLY and CDR2 is FYNNEI. This CDR3 comprises 14 residues. V was clipped by 5 bases and J by 4 bases, with 14 bases between them. The CDR3 sequence: CASSYARVRETQYF. The CDR3 DNA is TGTGCCAGCAGTTACGCCAGGGTAAGAGAGACCCAGTACTTC.

V usage is TRBV30 and J usage is TRBJ2-7, with 9 bases aligning to TRBD2. CDR1 is GTSNPN, CDR2 SVGIG, per germline (reference sequence). The CDR3 has 12 amino acids. V lost 5 bases and J lost 3; bases outside the gene matches: 2. The DNA for the CDR3 is TGTGCCTGGGGTAGCGGGGGCTACGAGCAGTACTTC. This codes for CAWGSGGYEQYF.

The CDR3 DNA follows: TGTGCCAGCAGTTACTCGTTTCGACAGAGGAACACTGAAGCTTTCTTT. It codes for CASSYSFRQRNTEAFF. The rearrangement links TRBV6-5 to TRBJ1-1; possible D gene TRBD1, 5 bases. With 0 bases removed from V and 1 base from J, the gap between germline ends came to 12 bases. Germline V lookup: CDR1 MNHEY, CDR2 SVGAGI. The CDR3 length is 16 residues.

This rearrangement joins TRBV11-2 to TRBJ1-2; D unclear. The CDR3 runs to 13 residues. V lost 7 bases and J lost 3, with 12 bases in between. From germline, CDR1 is SGHAT and CDR2 FQNNGV. The CDR3 DNA is TGTGCCAGCACCCAATTTAGACACTATGGCTACACCTTC. Protein product: CASTQFRHYGYTF.

This rearrangement joins TRBV7-2 to TRBJ1-1, with D perhaps TRBD1 (6 bases). This CDR3 has 15 amino acids. Germline V lookup: CDR1 SGHTA, CDR2 FQGNSA. Trimming took off 4 bases at V and 2 bases at J, with 14 bases between the two ends. The CDR3 is CASSSHRDYNTEAFF. The CDR3, as DNA: TGTGCCAGCAGCTCACACAGGGACTATAACACTGAAGCTTTCTTT.